The next 27 T cell receptor beta chains were all read from a single sample in a study of T cells in Graves' hyperthyroidism and ophthalmopathy. Researchers took RNA transcripts and amplified the TCR beta CDR3 regions from them. The TCR CDR3 was amplified in a first-round RT-PCR using the HTBI primer set. TCRdb re-analysed the multiplex PCR reads in MiXCR, keeping a single row per CDR3 protein. The data contain 350,000 or so distinct CDR3 sequences, around a sixth of them singletons. Material for sequencing was blood. These TCRs come from a woman aged 40-49 years with Graves' ophthalmopathy.

This clonotype has a count of ten or more. The chain couples TRBV6-5 to TRBJ2-7; 13 bases match TRBD2. The junction had 4 bases not matched to a gene; V was cut back by 6 bases and J by 5 bases. The V gene's germline CDR1 is MNHEY and CDR2 SVGAGI. The CDR3 contains 14 residues. Here the CDR3 DNA reads TGTGCCAGCAGGGGGACTAGCGGGACGAACGAGCAGTACTTC. Protein product: CASRGTSGTNEQYF.

This clonotype was seen more than once but under ten times. The chain recombines TRBV27 with TRBJ1-1, with D unresolved. This CDR3 region has 16 residues. V lost 1 base to trimming and J lost 5 bases, with 17 bases between them. CDR1 is MNHEY and CDR2 is SMNVEV in the germline V gene (reference sequence). This chain's CDR3 is CASSLYLQRLTTEAFF. The CDR3 nucleotides read TGTGCCAGCAGTTTATATCTGCAGCGACTAACGACTGAAGCTTTCTTT.

The V call is TRBV19, the J call TRBJ1-3; D gene uncertain. The germline CDR1 and CDR2 sequences are LNHDA and SQIVND (reference sequence). Trimming removed 3 bases at V and 2 bases at J, with 17 bases between. The CDR3 length is 17 residues. CDR3 sequence (DNA): TGTGCCAGTAGTATGGACCGGACCCTAAGGGCTGGAAACACCATATATTTT. Translation gives CASSMDRTLRAGNTIYF.

The CDR3 DNA reads TGTGCCAGCAGCAGTCTAAACAGGGGTGGTCAGGAGACCCAGTACTTC. This encodes CASSSLNRGGQETQYF. The V gene is TRBV12-3 or TRBV12-4, the J gene TRBJ2-5; TRBD1 agrees at 7 bases. Trimming took 6 bases from V and 5 from J; bases not matched to a gene: 15. The CDR3 length is 16 residues.

Remarks on this clonotype: This may arise from a read error, as a much more abundant clone is one base away. The CDR3 carries no conserved terminal phenylalanine or tryptophan, so it likely arises from a read error. The chain joins TRBV14 to TRBJ2-7; TRBD1 is a possible D gene (5 bases). V lost 4 bases and J lost 7, with 11 bases in between. Germline V gives CDR1 SGHDN, CDR2 FVKESK. This CDR3 contains 12 residues. The CDR3 coding sequence is TGTGCCAGCAGCCCACTGGGGCGGGAGCAGTACCTC. Its protein product is CASSPLGREQYL.

This clonotype was seen once. The V gene is TRBV27, the J gene TRBJ1-5; 9 bases are shared with TRBD1. CDR1 and CDR2 from the germline V gene are MNHEY and SMNVEV (reference sequence). The CDR3 has 18 amino acids. Trimming took 4 bases from V and 1 from J; bases not matched to a gene: 11. CDR3 amino acids: CASSSYPGTGSSNQPQHF. DNA for the CDR3: TGTGCCAGCAGTTCATATCCCGGGACAGGGAGCAGCAATCAGCCCCAGCATTTT.

In its sample, this clonotype was seen many times. The genes are TRBV7-6 and TRBJ2-5; D is possibly TRBD1 or TRBD2 (5 bases each). Germline CDR1 SGHVS, CDR2 FNYEAQ. V was shortened by 5 bases and J by 5 bases, with 12 bases between the two germline ends. The CDR3 covers 13 residues. CDR3 nucleotide sequence: TGTGCCAGCAGCGGTAGCGCAGGGGAGACCCAGTACTTC. Translating gives CASSGSAGETQYF.

This clonotype was counted ten times or more. This chain links TRBV6-5 with TRBJ1-6, with 9 bases aligning to TRBD1. The CDR3 runs to 17 residues. J lost 4 bases, V lost 1 base, and 5 bases had no gene match. CDR1 is MNHEY and CDR2 is SVGAGI in the germline V gene. CDR3 sequence (DNA): TGTGCCAGCAGTTACTTACCGGGACAGGGTTATAATTCACCCCTCCACTTT. Residues: CASSYLPGQGYNSPLHF.

This clonotype was counted at least ten times. The CDR3 loop is CASSFPGSGEQFF. CDR3 bases: TGTGCCAGCAGTTTCCCAGGGTCCGGTGAGCAGTTCTTC. The rearrangement links TRBV12-3 or TRBV12-4 to TRBJ2-1; tentative D call: TRBD1 (5 bases). CDR3 length: 13 amino acids. Trimming shortened V by 3 bases and J by 9 bases, and 12 bases separated the two germline ends.

This clonotype was counted between two and nine times. The gene calls are TRBV30 and TRBJ1-5; D uncertain. V was cut by 0 bases and J by 3 bases, with 6 bases left in between. This CDR3 contains 13 residues. Germline V gives CDR1 GTSNPN, CDR2 SVGIG (reference sequence). Here the CDR3 DNA reads TGTGCCTGGAGTGTTCAGTTCAATCAGCCCCAGCATTTT. The encoded protein is CAWSVQFNQPQHF.

In its sample, this clonotype was seen many times. V and J are TRBV12-3 or TRBV12-4 and TRBJ1-1; D gene unclear. The CDR3 has 14 amino acids. V gave up 3 bases and J gave up 4 bases, with 12 bases separating them. The CDR3 DNA is TGTGCCAGCAGTTTCGGTTCTGGAGGCACTGAAGCTTTCTTT. Its translation is CASSFGSGGTEAFF.

This clonotype was recorded many times. The chain links TRBV27 to TRBJ2-7; 7 bases are shared with TRBD2. V lost 0 bases to trimming and J lost 6 bases; unmatched junction nucleotides: 8. The germline CDR1 and CDR2 sequences are MNHEY and SMNVEV (reference sequence). This CDR3 is 15 amino acids long. CDR3 protein: CASSLSAGVRSEQYF. CDR3 in DNA: TGTGCCAGCAGTTTATCGGCGGGAGTACGCTCCGAGCAGTACTTC.

This clonotype was recorded many times. The V call is TRBV28, the J call TRBJ2-7, with a weak D call TRBD2 (6 bases). The CDR3 is made up of 18 amino acids. V lost 6 bases and J lost 2, with 26 bases in between. Germline-derived CDR1 and CDR2 are MDHEN and SYDVKM. As DNA, the CDR3 is TGTGCCAGCAGCTCCCCCTCATCCCCCGGGGACTTCCCCTACGAGCAGTACTTC. Translating it yields CASSSPSSPGDFPYEQYF.

Regarding this clonotype: Germline and junction disagree at one end, which may indicate a read error. The rearrangement uses TRBV15 and TRBJ1-2, with a weak D call TRBD1 (5 bases). The CDR3 runs 13 residues. CDR1 and CDR2 from the germline V gene are LNHNV and YYDKDF (reference sequence). The CDR3 region is CATSIDGAYGYIF. CDR3 nucleotide sequence: TGTGCCACCAGCATTGACGGGGCCTATGGCTACATCTTC.

The sample holds many counts of this clonotype. The V call is TRBV20-1, the J call TRBJ1-1, with TRBD1 as a possible D gene (6 bases). Deletions cut 1 base from V and 1 base from J, with 13 bases between. This CDR3 is built from 15 residues. Germline V gene sequence: CDR1 DFQATT, CDR2 SNEGSKA (reference sequence). The CDR3 here is CSARARQGSNTEAFF. DNA for the CDR3: TGCAGTGCTAGAGCAAGGCAGGGGTCGAACACTGAAGCTTTCTTT.

This clonotype appeared many times. The CDR3 region is CASSRGLAGGPSGNEQYF. As DNA, the CDR3 is TGTGCCAGCAGCCGCGGACTAGCGGGAGGGCCCTCGGGAAACGAGCAGTACTTC. The chain is built from TRBV12-3 or TRBV12-4 and TRBJ2-7; 15 bases are shared with TRBD2. This CDR3 spans 18 amino acids. Unmatched junction bases numbered 14, after V lost 6 bases and J lost 5 bases.

This sequence joins TRBV2 and TRBJ1-2; TRBD1 matches at 10 bases. V gave up 0 bases and J gave up 8 bases; unmatched junction bases: 6. This CDR3 region has 15 residues. The germline V gene encodes CDR1 SNHLY and CDR2 FYNNEI. The CDR3 spells CASSEAFGTGDGYTF. The CDR3 bases are TGTGCCAGCAGTGAAGCGTTCGGGACAGGGGACGGCTACACCTTC.

This clonotype was counted at least ten times. This sequence joins TRBV27 and TRBJ2-2, with a possible D match to TRBD2 (6 bases). CDR1 MNHEY and CDR2 SMNVEV come from the germline V gene (reference sequence). Trimming shortened V by 2 bases and J by 3 bases, and 13 bases separated the two germline ends. This CDR3 is built from 16 residues. The CDR3 loop is CASSLHRRVDTGELFF. CDR3 DNA sequence: TGTGCCAGCAGTTTACACAGGAGGGTGGACACCGGGGAGCTGTTTTTT.

This clonotype was seen many times. This rearrangement joins TRBV27 to TRBJ2-5; possibly TRBD2 for D (6 bases). CDR3 length equals 15 residues. The ends were cut back, 4 bases at V and 5 bases at J, with 17 bases in the middle. Germline CDR1 and CDR2: MNHEY and SMNVEV (reference sequence). CDR3 residues: CASSSPGLGGETQYF. The CDR3 DNA is TGTGCCAGCAGTTCCCCGGGTCTAGGAGGGGAGACCCAGTACTTC.

In its sample, this clonotype was seen many times. This rearrangement joins TRBV27 to TRBJ2-7; 10 nucleotides line up with TRBD2. Germline V CDR1 and CDR2: MNHEY, SMNVEV (reference sequence). This CDR3 contains 16 residues. The ends lost 8 bases at V and 1 base at J; junction bases unmatched: 11. The CDR3 reads CASRSLAGDRSYEQYF. The CDR3 nucleotides are TGTGCCAGCCGGTCCCTAGCGGGAGATCGGTCCTACGAGCAGTACTTC.

Turning to this clonotype: The limits of the CDR3 on the DNA are not certain, so only TCRdb's listed CDR3 is given. This chain connects TRBV4-1 to TRBJ1-1. Termini included, the CDR3 measures 14 amino acids. Germline assignment: CDR1 MGHRA and CDR2 YSYEKL. CDR3 loop: CASSQVGSGTEAVF.

There are many counts of this clonotype. The chain employs TRBV2 and TRBJ2-1, with TRBD2 identical over 11 bases. The CDR3 length is 15 residues. Germline trimming cut 5 bases from V and 9 bases from J; bases unmatched to any gene: 9. Germline V CDR1 and CDR2: SNHLY, FYNNEI. CDR3 sequence: CASSPWTSGLGEQFF. CDR3 nucleotide sequence: TGTGCCAGCAGTCCCTGGACTAGCGGGCTTGGTGAGCAGTTCTTC.

This clonotype was recorded at least ten times. The chain employs TRBV20-1 and TRBJ2-7; 8 nucleotides line up with TRBD2. Germline assignment: CDR1 DFQATT and CDR2 SNEGSKA (reference sequence). The length of the CDR3 is 16 residues. V shed 6 bases and J 9 bases; nucleotides not matched to a gene: 22. In DNA form, the CDR3 reads TGCAGTGCCCTTCCAAATAGCGGGATGAATCGAATAGGGCAGTACTTC. It is translated as CSALPNSGMNRIGQYF.

The chain carries TRBV28 and TRBJ1-2; the match to TRBD1 covers 8 bases. Per germline, CDR1 MDHEN and CDR2 SYDVKM. The CDR3 is 12 residues long. CDR3 amino acids: CQTGALNYGYTF. CDR3 nucleotides: TGTCAGACAGGGGCGCTCAACTATGGCTACACCTTC.

In this sample, this clonotype turned up many times. The CDR3 region is CASSEGANYGYTF. The CDR3 DNA sequence: TGCGCCAGCAGTGAGGGGGCTAACTATGGCTACACCTTC. The chain couples TRBV10-2 to TRBJ1-2; D not resolved. Per germline, CDR1 WSHSY and CDR2 SAAADI. Between the trimmed V and J ends, which lost 2 bases and 0 bases, there was a span of 4 bases. This CDR3 is built from 13 residues.

The genes are TRBV6-1 and TRBJ1-2; a possible D gene is TRBD1 (5 bases). This CDR3 has 13 residues. CDR1 and CDR2 (germline): MNHNS, SASEGT. Trimming shortened V by 7 bases and J by 4 bases, and 13 bases separated the two germline ends. The DNA for the CDR3 is TGTGCCAGCACCCCCGGAGGGGTCTATGGCTACACCTTC. It codes for CASTPGGVYGYTF.

This clonotype was detected many times. The CDR3 nucleotides are TGTGCCAGCAGTTACTCCGAGGCGGGTGGAACCGGGGAGCTGTTTTTT. Translating it yields CASSYSEAGGTGELFF. This chain uses TRBV6-5 with TRBJ2-2, with a tentative D call TRBD2 (5 bases). Per germline, CDR1 MNHEY and CDR2 SVGAGI. V lost 0 bases and J 5 bases, leaving 13 bases between the germline ends. The CDR3 runs 16 residues.